The TCR beta chain described here comes from a study of blood T cell repertoires in COVID-19. The CDR3 is 16 amino acids. CDR1 is KGHSH, CDR2 LQKENI, per germline. The ends were cut back, 2 bases at V and 1 base at J, with 12 bases in the middle. In its sample, this clone was seen once. The table came from immunoSEQ multiplex PCR; TCRdb's copy has only in-frame clones and leaves some out. The sample has 160,000 or so clones; 84% are singletons. The sequence was collected from a woman of 80 years or more with acute or convalescent COVID-19. Sequencing was performed on peripheral blood. V usage is TRBV18 and J usage is TRBJ1-5; D is perhaps TRBD1 (5 bases). The CDR3 loop reads CASSPSGEGSNQPQHF. In DNA form, the CDR3 reads TGTGCCAGCTCACCATCTGGGGAGGGGAGCAATCAGCCCCAGCATTTT.